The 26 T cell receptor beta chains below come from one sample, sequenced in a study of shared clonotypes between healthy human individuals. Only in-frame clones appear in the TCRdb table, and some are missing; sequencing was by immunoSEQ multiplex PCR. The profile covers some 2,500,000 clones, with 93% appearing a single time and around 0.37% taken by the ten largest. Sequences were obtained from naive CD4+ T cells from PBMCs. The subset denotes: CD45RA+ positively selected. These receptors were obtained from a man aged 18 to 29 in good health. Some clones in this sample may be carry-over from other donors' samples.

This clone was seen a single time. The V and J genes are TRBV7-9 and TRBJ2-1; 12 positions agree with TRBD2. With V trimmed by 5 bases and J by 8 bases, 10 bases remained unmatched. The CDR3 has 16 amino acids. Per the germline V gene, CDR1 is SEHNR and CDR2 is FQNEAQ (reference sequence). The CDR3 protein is CASSAGLAGMGDEQFF. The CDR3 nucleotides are TGTGCCAGCAGCGCGGGACTAGCGGGCATGGGGGATGAGCAGTTCTTC.

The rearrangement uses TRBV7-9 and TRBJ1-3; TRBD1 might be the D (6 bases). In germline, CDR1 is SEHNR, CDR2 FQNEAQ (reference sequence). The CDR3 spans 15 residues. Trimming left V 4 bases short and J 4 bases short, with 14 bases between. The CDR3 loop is CASSSRGQGGNTIYF. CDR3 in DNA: TGTGCCAGCAGCTCGCGGGGGCAAGGAGGAAACACCATATATTTT.

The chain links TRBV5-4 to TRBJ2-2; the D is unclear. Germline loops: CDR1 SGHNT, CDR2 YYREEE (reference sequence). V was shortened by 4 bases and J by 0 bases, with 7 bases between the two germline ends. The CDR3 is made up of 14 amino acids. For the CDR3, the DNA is TGTGCCAGCAGCCCGATAGCGAACACCGGGGAGCTGTTTTTT. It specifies CASSPIANTGELFF.

The CDR3 sequence: CASSLELISGANVLTF. In DNA, the CDR3 is TGCGCCAGCAGCTTGGAGCTGATCTCTGGGGCCAACGTCCTGACTTTC. The V gene is TRBV5-1, the J gene TRBJ2-6; D unresolved. The V and J ends lost 0 bases and 0 bases respectively, with 7 bases between them. This CDR3 contains 16 residues. Germline V gene sequence: CDR1 SGHRS, CDR2 YFSETQ.

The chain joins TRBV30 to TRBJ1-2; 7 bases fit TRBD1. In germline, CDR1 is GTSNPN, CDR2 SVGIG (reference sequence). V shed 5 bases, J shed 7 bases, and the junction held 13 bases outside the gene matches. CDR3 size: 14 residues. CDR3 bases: TGTGCCTGGGCGGGGGAGACAGGGAGGGGTGGCTACACCTTC. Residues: CAWAGETGRGGYTF.

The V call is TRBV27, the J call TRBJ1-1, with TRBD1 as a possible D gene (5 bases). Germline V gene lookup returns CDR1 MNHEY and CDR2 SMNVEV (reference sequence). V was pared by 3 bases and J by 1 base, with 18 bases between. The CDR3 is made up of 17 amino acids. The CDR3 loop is CASSFRRGWGENTEAFF. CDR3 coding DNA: TGTGCCAGCAGTTTCCGGCGCGGATGGGGGGAGAACACTGAAGCTTTCTTT.

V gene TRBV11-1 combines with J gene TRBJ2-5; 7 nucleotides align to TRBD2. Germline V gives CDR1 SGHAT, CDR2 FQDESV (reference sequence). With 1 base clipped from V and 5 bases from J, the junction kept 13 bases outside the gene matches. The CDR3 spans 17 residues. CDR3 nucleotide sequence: TGTGCCAGCAGCTTAGGTCTCGGGGGAGGGGTCTTTGAGACCCAGTACTTC. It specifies CASSLGLGGGVFETQYF.

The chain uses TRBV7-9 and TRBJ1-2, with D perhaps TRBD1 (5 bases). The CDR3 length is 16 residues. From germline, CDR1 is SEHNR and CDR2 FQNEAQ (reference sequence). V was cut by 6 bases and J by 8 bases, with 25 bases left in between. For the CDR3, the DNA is TGTGCCAGCAGTCGAGGGGCCGGGACCGGAAATGAGGGCTACACCTTC. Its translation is CASSRGAGTGNEGYTF.

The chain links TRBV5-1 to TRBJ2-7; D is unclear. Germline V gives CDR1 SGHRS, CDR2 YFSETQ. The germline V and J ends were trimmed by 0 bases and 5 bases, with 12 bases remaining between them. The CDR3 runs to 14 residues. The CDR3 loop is CASSLAWSSDEQYF. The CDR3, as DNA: TGCGCCAGCAGCTTGGCCTGGTCTTCTGACGAGCAGTACTTC.

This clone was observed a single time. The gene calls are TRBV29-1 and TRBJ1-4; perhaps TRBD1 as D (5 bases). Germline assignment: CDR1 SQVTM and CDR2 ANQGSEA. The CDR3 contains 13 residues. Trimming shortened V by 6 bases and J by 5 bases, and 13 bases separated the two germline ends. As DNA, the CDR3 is TGCAGCGTACCAAGCGGGGGGAATGAAAAACTGTTTTTT. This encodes CSVPSGGNEKLFF.

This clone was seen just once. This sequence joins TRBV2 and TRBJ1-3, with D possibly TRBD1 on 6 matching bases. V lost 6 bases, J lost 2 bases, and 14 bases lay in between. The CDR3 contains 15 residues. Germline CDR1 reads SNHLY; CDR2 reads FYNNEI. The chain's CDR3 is CASRSTGDAGNTIYF. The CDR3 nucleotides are TGTGCCAGCAGGTCGACAGGAGACGCTGGAAACACCATATATTTT. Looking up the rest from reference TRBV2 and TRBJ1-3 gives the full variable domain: EPEVTQTPSHQVTQMGQEVILRCVPISNHLYFYWYRQILGQKVEFLVSFYNNEISEKSEIFDDQFSVERPDGSNFTLKIRSTKLEDSAMYFCASRSTGDAGNTIYFGEGSWLTVV.

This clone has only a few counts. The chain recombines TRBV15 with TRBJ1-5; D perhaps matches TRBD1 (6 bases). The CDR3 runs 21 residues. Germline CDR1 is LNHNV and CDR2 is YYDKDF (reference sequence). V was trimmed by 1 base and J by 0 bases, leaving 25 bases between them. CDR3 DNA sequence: TGTGCCACCAGCAGAGCACCCGGGGGCCGAGGGATTCGATATAGCAATCAGCCCCAGCATTTT. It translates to CATSRAPGGRGIRYSNQPQHF.

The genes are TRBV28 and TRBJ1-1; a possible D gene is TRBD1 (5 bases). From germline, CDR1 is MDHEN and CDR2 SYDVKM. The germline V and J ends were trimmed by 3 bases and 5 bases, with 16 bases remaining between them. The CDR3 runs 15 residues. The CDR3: CASSFGGAVGTEAFF. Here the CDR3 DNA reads TGTGCCAGCAGTTTCGGCGGGGCGGTAGGGACTGAAGCTTTCTTT.

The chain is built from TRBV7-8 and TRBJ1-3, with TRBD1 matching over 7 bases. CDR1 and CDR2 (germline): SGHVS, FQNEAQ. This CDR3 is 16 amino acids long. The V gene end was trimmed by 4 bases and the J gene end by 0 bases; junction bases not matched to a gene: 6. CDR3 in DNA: TGTGCCAGCAGCTATGGACAGGTAGACTCTGGAAACACCATATATTTT. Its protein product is CASSYGQVDSGNTIYF.

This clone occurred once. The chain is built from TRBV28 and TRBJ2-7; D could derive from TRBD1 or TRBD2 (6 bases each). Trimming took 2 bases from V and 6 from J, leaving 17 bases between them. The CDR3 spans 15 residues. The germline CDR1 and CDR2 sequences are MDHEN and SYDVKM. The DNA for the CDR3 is TGTGCCAGCAGTTTAAGCATAGGGGGGCTGTCCGAGCAGTACTTC. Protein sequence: CASSLSIGGLSEQYF.

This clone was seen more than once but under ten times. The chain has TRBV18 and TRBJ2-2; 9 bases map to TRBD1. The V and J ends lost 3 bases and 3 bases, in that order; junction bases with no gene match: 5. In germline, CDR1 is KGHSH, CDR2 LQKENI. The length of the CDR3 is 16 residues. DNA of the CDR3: TGTGCCAGCTCACCGCGCGGGACAGGGTACACCGGGGAGCTGTTTTTT. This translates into CASSPRGTGYTGELFF. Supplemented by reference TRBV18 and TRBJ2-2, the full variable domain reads NAGVMQNPRHLVRRRGQEARLRCSPMKGHSHVYWYRQLPEEGLKFMVYLQKENIIDESGMPKERFSAEFPKEGPSILRIQQVVRGDSAAYFCASSPRGTGYTGELFFGEGSRLTVL.

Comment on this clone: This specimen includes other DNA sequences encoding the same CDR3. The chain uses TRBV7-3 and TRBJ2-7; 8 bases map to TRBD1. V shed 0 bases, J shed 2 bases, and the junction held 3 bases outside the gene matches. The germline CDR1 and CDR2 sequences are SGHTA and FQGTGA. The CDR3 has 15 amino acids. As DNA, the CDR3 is TGTGCCAGCAGCTTAACGCCAGGGGGCCCCTACGAGCAGTACTTC. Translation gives CASSLTPGGPYEQYF.

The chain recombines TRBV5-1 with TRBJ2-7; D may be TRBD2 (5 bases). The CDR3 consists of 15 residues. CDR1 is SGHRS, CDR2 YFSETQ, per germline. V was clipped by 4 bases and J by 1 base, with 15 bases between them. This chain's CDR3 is CASSLGSTRSYEQYF. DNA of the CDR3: TGCGCCAGCAGCCTGGGGAGTACCAGGTCCTACGAGCAGTACTTC. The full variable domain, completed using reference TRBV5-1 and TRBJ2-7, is KAGVTQTPRYLIKTRGQQVTLSCSPISGHRSVSWYQQTPGQGLQFLFEYFSETQRNKGNFPGRFSGRQFSNSRSEMNVSTLELGDSALYLCASSLGSTRSYEQYFGPGTRLTVT.

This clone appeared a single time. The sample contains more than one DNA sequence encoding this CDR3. The CDR3 here is CASSPRADGYTF. The CDR3 DNA reads as TGTGCCAGCTCACCACGTGCTGATGGCTACACCTTC. The V gene is TRBV18, the J gene TRBJ1-2; no firm D call. The CDR3 length is 12 residues. The germline V gene encodes CDR1 KGHSH and CDR2 LQKENI. The V end lost 1 base, the J end lost 6 bases, and 6 bases lay between the germline ends.

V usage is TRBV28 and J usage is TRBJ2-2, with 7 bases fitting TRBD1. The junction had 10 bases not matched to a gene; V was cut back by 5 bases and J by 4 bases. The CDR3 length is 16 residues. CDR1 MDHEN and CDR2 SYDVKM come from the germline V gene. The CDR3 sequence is CASSDLDRLSTGELFF. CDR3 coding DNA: TGTGCCAGCAGTGACTTGGACAGGCTTTCCACCGGGGAGCTGTTTTTT. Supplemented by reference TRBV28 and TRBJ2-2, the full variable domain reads DVKVTQSSRYLVKRTGEKVFLECVQDMDHENMFWYRQDPGLGLRLIYFSYDVKMKEKGDIPEGYSVSREKKERFSLILESASTNQTSMYLCASSDLDRLSTGELFFGEGSRLTVL.

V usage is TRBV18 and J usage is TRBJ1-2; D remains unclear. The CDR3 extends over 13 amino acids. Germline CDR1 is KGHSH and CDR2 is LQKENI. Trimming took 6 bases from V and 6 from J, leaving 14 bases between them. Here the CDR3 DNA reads TGTGCCAGCTCCACCGAGGGATGGAATGGCTACACCTTC. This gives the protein CASSTEGWNGYTF.

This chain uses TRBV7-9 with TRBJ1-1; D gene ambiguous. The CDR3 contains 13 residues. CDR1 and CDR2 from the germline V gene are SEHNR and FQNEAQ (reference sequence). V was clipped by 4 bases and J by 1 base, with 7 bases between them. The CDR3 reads CASSSAGNTEAFF. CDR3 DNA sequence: TGTGCCAGCAGCTCTGCCGGGAACACTGAAGCTTTCTTT.

CDR3 in DNA: TGCGCCAGCAGTTTATGGGTCCAAGAGACCCAGTACTTC. Encoded protein: CASSLWVQETQYF. The chain links TRBV4-1 to TRBJ2-5; D is undetermined. Trimming left V 6 bases short and J 1 base short, with 9 bases between. Germline values: CDR1 MGHRA, CDR2 YSYEKL. There are 13 residues in the CDR3.

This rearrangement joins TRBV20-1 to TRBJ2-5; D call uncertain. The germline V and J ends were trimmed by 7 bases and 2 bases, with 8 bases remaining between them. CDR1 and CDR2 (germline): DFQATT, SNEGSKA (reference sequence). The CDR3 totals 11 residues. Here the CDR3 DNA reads TGCAGTGAGCGCATACAAGAGACCCAGTACTTC. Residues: CSERIQETQYF.

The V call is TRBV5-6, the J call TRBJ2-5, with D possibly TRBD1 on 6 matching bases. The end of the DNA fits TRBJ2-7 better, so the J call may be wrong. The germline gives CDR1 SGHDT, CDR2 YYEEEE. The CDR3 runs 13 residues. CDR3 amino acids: CASSRDRNYEQYF. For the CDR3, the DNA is TGTGCCAGCAGCCGCGACAGGAATTACGAGCAGTACTTC.

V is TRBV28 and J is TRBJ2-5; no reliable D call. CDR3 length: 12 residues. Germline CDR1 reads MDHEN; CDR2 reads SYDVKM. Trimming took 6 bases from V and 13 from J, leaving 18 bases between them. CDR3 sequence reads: CASSRSAVNSYF. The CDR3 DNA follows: TGTGCCAGCAGCCGCTCGGCGGTCAATTCGTACTTC.